This T cell receptor beta chain stems from a study of OX40 agonist ivuxolimab in advanced cancers. The V gene's germline CDR1 is LNHDA and CDR2 SQIVND (reference sequence). Trimming cost V 0 bases and J 7 bases, with 7 bases left between them. The CDR3 has 13 residues. The method was immunoSEQ multiplex PCR; TCRdb's version includes in-frame clones alone and lacks a portion of them. The sample includes about 66,000 clones, 85% of them seen just once. This material consisted of CD4+ or CD8+ T cells sorted from blood, taken in a trial of the OX40 agonist ivuxolimab. The chain combines TRBV19 with TRBJ1-5; D gene ambiguous. The TCR originated in an adult with an advanced solid tumor such as melanoma, head and neck, liver or kidney cancer. CDR3 residues: CASSIDNVQPQHF. The CDR3 DNA sequence: TGTGCCAGTAGTATAGACAATGTACAGCCCCAGCATTTT.